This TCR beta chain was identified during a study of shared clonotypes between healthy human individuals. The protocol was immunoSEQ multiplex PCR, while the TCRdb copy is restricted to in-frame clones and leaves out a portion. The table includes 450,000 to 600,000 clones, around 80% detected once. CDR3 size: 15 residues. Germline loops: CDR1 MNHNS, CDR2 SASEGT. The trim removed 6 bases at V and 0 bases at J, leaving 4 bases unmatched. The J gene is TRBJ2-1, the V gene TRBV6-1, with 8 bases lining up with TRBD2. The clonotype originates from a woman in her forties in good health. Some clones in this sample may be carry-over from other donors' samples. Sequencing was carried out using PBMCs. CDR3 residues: CASRGTRSSYNEQFF. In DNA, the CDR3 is TGTGCCAGCAGGGGGACTAGAAGCTCCTACAATGAGCAGTTCTTC.